This TCR beta chain stems from a study of Ad26.COV2.S vaccination and SARS-CoV-2 variants. Produced via immunoSEQ multiplex PCR; TCRdb's table is partial and in-frame only. The sample records some 410,000 clones, 80% to 95% being singletons. This CDR3 has 17 residues. V was pared by 0 bases and J by 6 bases, with 8 bases of the junction left unmatched. CDR1 LGHNA and CDR2 YSLEER come from the germline V gene. Noted treatment: 19 received Ad26.COV2.S at low or high dose, single or two shots; five or six received placebo; per-sample allocation not given. Samples came from day 63 after the first vaccine or placebo injection.

Here the sequenced sample was peripheral blood, taken in a trial of Ad26.COV2.S vaccine versus placebo. The source of this sequence is a person between 18 and 65 years old who received the Ad26.COV2.S COVID-19 vaccine or a placebo. This chain joins TRBV4-3 and TRBJ1-6; 7 bases are shared with TRBD1. The CDR3: CASSQDSDRASNSPLHF. In DNA form, the CDR3 reads TGCGCCAGCAGCCAAGATTCCGACAGGGCATCTAATTCACCCCTCCACTTT.